Shown below are 21 T cell receptor beta chains from a single sample sequenced in a study of cytomegalovirus exposure and HLA in healthy donors. PCR involved 60 Vbeta and 13 Jbeta primers. Assay used: immunoSEQ multiplex PCR; TCRdb lists only in-frame clones, some missing. Among around 180,000 clones listed, around four fifths were seen once. The sample consisted of PBMCs. Source of these receptors: a boy between 2 and 10 years old in good health and CMV-seronegative.

This chain uses TRBV5-1 with TRBJ2-3; TRBD1 is a possible D gene (6 bases). This CDR3 is 13 amino acids long. Germline CDR1 is SGHRS and CDR2 is YFSETQ. V lost 7 bases and J 1 base, leaving 10 bases between the germline ends. DNA of the CDR3: TGCGCCAGCCTTCGGACAGGCACAGATACGCAGTATTTT. This gives the protein CASLRTGTDTQYF. Filled out from reference TRBV5-1 and TRBJ2-3, the complete variable domain reads KAGVTQTPRYLIKTRGQQVTLSCSPISGHRSVSWYQQTPGQGLQFLFEYFSETQRNKGNFPGRFSGRQFSNSRSEMNVSTLELGDSALYLCASLRTGTDTQYFGPGTRLTVL.

This rearrangement joins TRBV4-2 to TRBJ2-7; 9 bases match TRBD2. V shed 5 bases, J shed 3 bases, and the junction held 2 bases outside the gene matches. The CDR3 runs to 13 residues. The germline V gene encodes CDR1 LGHNA and CDR2 YNFKEQ. The CDR3 is CASSTAGGYEQYF. In nucleotides, the CDR3 is TGTGCCAGCAGCACAGCGGGAGGCTACGAGCAGTACTTC.

This chain uses TRBV4-1 with TRBJ2-7; TRBD2 agrees at 7 bases. The germline gives CDR1 MGHRA, CDR2 YSYEKL. This CDR3 comprises 14 residues. Germline trimming cut 1 base from V and 4 bases from J; bases unmatched to any gene: 4. The CDR3 nucleotides are TGCGCCAGCAGCCAAGGAGGGAGGGAATACGAGCAGTACGTC. Its protein is CASSQGGREYEQYV.

This clone has a single count. The chain couples TRBV7-8 to TRBJ2-5, with D uncertain. Per germline, CDR1 SGHVS and CDR2 FQNEAQ. V shed 1 base and J shed 2 bases, with 8 bases lying between them. The CDR3 has 14 residues. In DNA, the CDR3 is TGTGCCAGCAGCTTAGGAGGCTCACAAGAGACCCAGTACTTC. The encoded protein is CASSLGGSQETQYF.

The gene calls are TRBV6-5 and TRBJ1-5; TRBD1 might be the D (5 bases). CDR1 and CDR2 (germline): MNHEY, SVGAGI. Between the trimmed V and J ends, which lost 5 bases and 5 bases, there was a span of 16 bases. The CDR3 has 15 residues. The CDR3 DNA reads TGTGCCAGCAGTACGACCGGGGGGTATGATCAGCCCCAGCATTTT. Its protein is CASSTTGGYDQPQHF.

This clone showed up just a few times. This chain joins TRBV28 and TRBJ1-1, with D uncertain. CDR3 length equals 13 residues. V lost 5 bases to trimming and J lost 0 bases, with 7 bases between them. In germline, CDR1 is MDHEN, CDR2 SYDVKM. DNA for the CDR3: TGTGCCAGCAGTCAGACTCTGAACACTGAAGCTTTCTTT. Its protein is CASSQTLNTEAFF.

The rearrangement joins TRBV5-4 to TRBJ2-2; 8 bases map to TRBD1. Losses at the gene ends were 4 bases for V and 5 bases for J; bases not matched to a gene: 7. Germline CDR1 reads SGHNT; CDR2 reads YYREEE (reference sequence). This CDR3 region has 15 residues. The CDR3 protein is CASSQDRVFTGELFF. The CDR3 bases are TGTGCCAGCAGCCAGGACAGGGTTTTTACCGGGGAGCTGTTTTTT. Complete variable domain (other parts from reference TRBV5-4 and TRBJ2-2): ETGVTQSPTHLIKTRGQQVTLRCSSQSGHNTVSWYQQALGQGPQFIFQYYREEENGRGNFPPRFSGLQFPNYSSELNVNALELDDSALYLCASSQDRVFTGELFFGEGSRLTVL.

This chain links TRBV5-4 with TRBJ2-4, with TRBD1 matching over 9 bases. This CDR3 has 12 amino acids. CDR1 is SGHNT, CDR2 YYREEE, per germline (reference sequence). J lost 9 bases, V lost 4 bases, and 2 bases had no gene match. The CDR3 bases are TGTGCCAGCAGCCGACAGGGGGGCATTCAGTACTTC. Translating it yields CASSRQGGIQYF. The complete variable domain, with remaining parts taken from reference TRBV5-4 and TRBJ2-4, reads ETGVTQSPTHLIKTRGQQVTLRCSSQSGHNTVSWYQQALGQGPQFIFQYYREEENGRGNFPPRFSGLQFPNYSSELNVNALELDDSALYLCASSRQGGIQYFGAGTRLSVL.

The V call is TRBV6-1, the J call TRBJ1-2, with 8 bases identical to TRBD1. This CDR3 contains 14 residues. In germline, CDR1 is MNHNS, CDR2 SASEGT. V was clipped by 8 bases and J by 10 bases; unmatched bases: 15. Written as DNA, the CDR3 is TGTGCCAGCCAAAACAGGGGGAGATCCATTGACTACACCTTC. Translated, it gives CASQNRGRSIDYTF.

This clone was counted once. V and J are TRBV5-8 and TRBJ2-3; the match to TRBD1 covers 11 bases. CDR3 length equals 15 residues. Germline V CDR1 and CDR2: SGHTS, YDEGEE. V was pared by 4 bases and J by 4 bases, with 5 bases of the junction left unmatched. Here the CDR3 reads CASSEGQGESDTQYF. The CDR3 region has the DNA TGTGCCAGCAGCGAGGGACAGGGGGAGTCAGATACGCAGTATTTT.

This clone has a single count. The J gene is TRBJ2-7, the V gene TRBV27; the match to TRBD2 covers 8 bases. Germline loops: CDR1 MNHEY, CDR2 SMNVEV (reference sequence). The CDR3 totals 17 residues. V trimming: 5 bases; J trimming: 4 bases; junction bases outside the gene matches: 16. CDR3 protein: CASSAGTRSYWGYEQYF. CDR3 DNA sequence: TGTGCCAGCAGTGCCGGGACTAGGAGTTACTGGGGGTACGAGCAGTACTTC.

The chain carries TRBV7-2 and TRBJ2-7; 9 nucleotides line up with TRBD2. The CDR3 spans 14 residues. The junction had 4 bases not matched to a gene; V was cut back by 3 bases and J by 4 bases. Germline loops: CDR1 SGHTA, CDR2 FQGNSA. The CDR3 DNA follows: TGTGCCAGCAGCTTCTCTAGCGGGACTTACGAGCAGTACTTC. The encoded protein is CASSFSSGTYEQYF.

The chain couples TRBV2 to TRBJ2-1; 7 bases fit TRBD2. Germline V gene lookup returns CDR1 SNHLY and CDR2 FYNNEI. The CDR3 length is 18 residues. The V gene end was trimmed by 7 bases and the J gene end by 0 bases; junction bases not matched to a gene: 15. For the CDR3, the DNA is TGTGCCAGCACCCACCCCAGCGGGGCAAGAAGCTCCTACAATGAGCAGTTCTTC. Translating it yields CASTHPSGARSSYNEQFF.

The genes are TRBV6-6 and TRBJ1-1; TRBD1 aligns across 7 bases. CDR1 is MNHNY and CDR2 is SVGAGI in the germline V gene (reference sequence). The V segment lost 2 bases and the J segment 1 base; nucleotides outside the gene matches: 4. The CDR3 sequence is 15 residues long. CDR3 residues: CASSYRGQGNTEAFF. The CDR3 region has the DNA TGTGCCAGCAGTTACAGGGGGCAAGGGAACACTGAAGCTTTCTTT.

The CDR3 protein is CASSPGLAGTFYEQYV. CDR3 nucleotide sequence: TGTGCCAGCAGCCCCGGGCTAGCGGGGACCTTCTACGAGCAGTACGTC. V is TRBV11-3 and J is TRBJ2-7; 9 bases are a match to TRBD2. The trim removed 5 bases at V and 3 bases at J, leaving 11 bases unmatched. Germline CDR1 SGHNT, CDR2 YENEEA. This CDR3 has 16 residues.

This clone was counted only a few times. The V call is TRBV30, the J call TRBJ1-2, with D possibly matching TRBD1 (5 bases). Germline lookup yields CDR1 GTSNPN and CDR2 SVGIG (reference sequence). V lost 5 bases to trimming and J lost 8 bases, with 24 bases between them. This CDR3 is 15 amino acids long. The CDR3 loop reads CAWQTAGRVSEGYTF. CDR3 in DNA: TGTGCCTGGCAGACAGCGGGCAGGGTCTCGGAGGGCTACACCTTC.

The chain's CDR3 is CASSPRGGLVDNEQFF. CDR3 DNA sequence: TGTGCCAGCAGCCCGCGGGGGGGACTAGTGGACAATGAGCAGTTCTTC. The V call is TRBV7-2, the J call TRBJ2-1, with 9 bases lining up with TRBD2. This CDR3 spans 16 amino acids. Trimming at V came to 5 bases and at J to 5 bases, leaving 10 bases not matched to a gene. Germline CDR1 is SGHTA and CDR2 is FQGNSA.

The sample holds a few counts of this clone. V gene TRBV15 combines with J gene TRBJ2-1, with 10 nucleotides matching TRBD2. CDR1 is LNHNV, CDR2 YYDKDF, per germline (reference sequence). J lost 6 bases, V lost 0 bases, and 8 bases had no gene match. This CDR3 has 17 amino acids. The CDR3 sequence: CATSREGASGGFNEQFF. Here the CDR3 DNA reads TGTGCCACCAGCAGAGAAGGGGCTAGCGGGGGTTTCAATGAGCAGTTCTTC.

The rearrangement joins TRBV4-2 to TRBJ2-5; D is possibly TRBD2 (6 bases). Deletions cut 3 bases from V and 3 bases from J, with 8 bases between. The CDR3 extends over 13 amino acids. Per germline, CDR1 LGHNA and CDR2 YNFKEQ. CDR3 protein: CASSQGLKETQYF. In DNA form, the CDR3 reads TGTGCCAGCAGCCAGGGACTTAAAGAGACCCAGTACTTC.

V gene TRBV6-5 combines with J gene TRBJ2-7; 7 positions agree with TRBD1. J was trimmed by 5 bases and V by 5 bases; bases with no gene match: 9. This CDR3 has 14 amino acids. Germline CDR1 is MNHEY and CDR2 is SVGAGI. DNA of the CDR3: TGTGCCAGCAGTGCAACCCGGGACAGTGACGAGCAGTACTTC. This gives the protein CASSATRDSDEQYF.

This clone was seen a few times. V and J are TRBV7-9 and TRBJ1-2, with 9 bases lining up with TRBD1. After removal of 2 bases from V and 6 bases from J, the junction contained 10 bases not matched to a gene. The CDR3 spans 16 residues. CDR1 and CDR2 (germline): SEHNR, FQNEAQ (reference sequence). CDR3 sequence reads: CASSLSVGTGYDGYTF. The CDR3 bases are TGTGCCAGCAGCTTAAGCGTGGGGACAGGGTATGATGGCTACACCTTC. The whole variable domain, remainder taken from reference TRBV7-9 and TRBJ1-2, is DTGVSQNPRHKITKRGQNVTFRCDPISEHNRLYWYRQTLGQGPEFLTYFQNEAQLEKSRLLSDRFSAERPKGSFSTLEIQRTEQGDSAMYLCASSLSVGTGYDGYTFGSGTRLTVV.